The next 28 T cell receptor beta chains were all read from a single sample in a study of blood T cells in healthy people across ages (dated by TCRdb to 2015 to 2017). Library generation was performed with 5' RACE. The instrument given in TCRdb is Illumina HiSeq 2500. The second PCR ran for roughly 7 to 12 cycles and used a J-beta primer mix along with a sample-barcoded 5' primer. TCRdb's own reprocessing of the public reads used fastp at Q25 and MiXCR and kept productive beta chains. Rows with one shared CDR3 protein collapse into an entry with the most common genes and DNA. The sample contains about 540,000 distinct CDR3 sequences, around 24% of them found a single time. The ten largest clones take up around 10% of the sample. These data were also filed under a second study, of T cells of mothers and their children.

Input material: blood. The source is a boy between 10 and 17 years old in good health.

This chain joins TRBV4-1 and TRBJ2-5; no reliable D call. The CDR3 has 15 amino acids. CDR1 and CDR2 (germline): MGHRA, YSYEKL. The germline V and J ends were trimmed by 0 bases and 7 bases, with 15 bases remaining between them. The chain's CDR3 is CASSQEKYPQMTQYF. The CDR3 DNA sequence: TGCGCCAGCAGCCAAGAAAAGTACCCTCAAATGACCCAGTACTTC.

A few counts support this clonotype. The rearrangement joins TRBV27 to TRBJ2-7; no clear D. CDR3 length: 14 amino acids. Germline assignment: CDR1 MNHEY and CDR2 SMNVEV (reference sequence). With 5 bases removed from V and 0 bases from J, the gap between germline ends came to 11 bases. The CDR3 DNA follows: TGTGCCAGCAGTCTACAGTCCGGCTCCTACGAGCAGTACTTC. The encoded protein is CASSLQSGSYEQYF.

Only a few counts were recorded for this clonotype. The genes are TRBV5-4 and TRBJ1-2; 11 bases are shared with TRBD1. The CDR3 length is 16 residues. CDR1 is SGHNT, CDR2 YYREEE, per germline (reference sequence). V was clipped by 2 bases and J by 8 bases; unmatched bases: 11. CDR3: CASSFSPGTGGRGYTF. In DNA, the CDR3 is TGTGCCAGCAGCTTTTCGCCGGGGACAGGGGGTCGAGGCTACACCTTC.

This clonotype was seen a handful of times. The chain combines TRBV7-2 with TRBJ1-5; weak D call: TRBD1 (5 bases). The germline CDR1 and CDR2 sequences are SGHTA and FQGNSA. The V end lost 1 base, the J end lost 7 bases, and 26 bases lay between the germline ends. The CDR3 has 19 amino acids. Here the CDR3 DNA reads TGTGCCAGCAGCTTAGAGGCCGCCTGGGGACCCGCGGGGTACCAGCCCCAGCATTTT. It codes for CASSLEAAWGPAGYQPQHF.

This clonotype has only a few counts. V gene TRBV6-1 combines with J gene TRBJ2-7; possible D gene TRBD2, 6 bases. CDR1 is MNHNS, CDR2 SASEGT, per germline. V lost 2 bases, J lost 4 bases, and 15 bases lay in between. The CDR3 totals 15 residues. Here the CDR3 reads CASSESQGLLYEQYF. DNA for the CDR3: TGTGCCAGCAGTGAAAGTCAGGGACTTCTTTACGAGCAGTACTTC.

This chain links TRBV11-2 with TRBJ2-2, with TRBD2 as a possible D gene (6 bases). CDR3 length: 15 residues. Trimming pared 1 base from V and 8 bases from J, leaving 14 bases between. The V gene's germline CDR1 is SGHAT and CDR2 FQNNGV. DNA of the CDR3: TGTGCCAGCAGCTTAGGTCGGGGGATTGTAGGGGAGCTGTTTTTT. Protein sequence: CASSLGRGIVGELFF.

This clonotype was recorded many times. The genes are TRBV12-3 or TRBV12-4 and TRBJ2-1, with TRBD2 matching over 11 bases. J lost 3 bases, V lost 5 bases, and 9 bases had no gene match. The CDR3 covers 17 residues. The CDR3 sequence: CASSPGGLAEYYNEQFF. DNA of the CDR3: TGTGCCAGCAGTCCGGGGGGACTAGCGGAATACTACAATGAGCAGTTCTTC.

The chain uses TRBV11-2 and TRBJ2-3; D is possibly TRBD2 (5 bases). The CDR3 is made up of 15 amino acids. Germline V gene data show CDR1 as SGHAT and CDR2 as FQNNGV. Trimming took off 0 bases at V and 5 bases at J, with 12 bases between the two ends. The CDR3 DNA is TGTGCCAGCAGCTTAGATCAGCTAGCAGGAGATACGCAGTATTTT. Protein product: CASSLDQLAGDTQYF.

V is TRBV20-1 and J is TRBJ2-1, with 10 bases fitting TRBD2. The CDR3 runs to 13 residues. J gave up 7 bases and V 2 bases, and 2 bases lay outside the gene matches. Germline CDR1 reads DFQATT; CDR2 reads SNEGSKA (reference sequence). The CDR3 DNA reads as TGCAGTGCTAGACTAGCGGGAGAGAATGAGCAGTTCTTC. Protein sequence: CSARLAGENEQFF.

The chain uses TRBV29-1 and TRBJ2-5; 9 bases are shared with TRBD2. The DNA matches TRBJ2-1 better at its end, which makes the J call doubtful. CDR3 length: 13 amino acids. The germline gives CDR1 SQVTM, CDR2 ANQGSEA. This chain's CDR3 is CSVGGRASSEQFF. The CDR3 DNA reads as TGCAGCGTCGGCGGGAGGGCTTCTAGTGAGCAGTTCTTC.

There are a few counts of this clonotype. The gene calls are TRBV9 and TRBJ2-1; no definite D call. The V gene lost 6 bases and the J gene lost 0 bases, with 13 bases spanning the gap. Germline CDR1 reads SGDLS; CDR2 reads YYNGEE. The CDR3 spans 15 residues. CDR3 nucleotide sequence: TGTGCCAGCACCAATGCTGCAAGCTCCTACAATGAGCAGTTCTTC. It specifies CASTNAASSYNEQFF.

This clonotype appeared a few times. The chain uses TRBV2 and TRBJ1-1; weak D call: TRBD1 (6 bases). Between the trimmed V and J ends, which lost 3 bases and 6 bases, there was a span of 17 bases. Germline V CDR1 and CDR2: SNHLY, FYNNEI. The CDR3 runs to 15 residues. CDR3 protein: CASSDPGTQSAEAFF. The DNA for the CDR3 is TGTGCCAGCAGTGACCCCGGGACACAAAGCGCTGAAGCTTTCTTT.

CDR3 sequence reads: CASRVLAQGNTIYF. The CDR3 bases are TGTGCCAGCAGGGTACTGGCCCAGGGAAACACCATATATTTT. J is TRBJ1-3 and V is TRBV5-4; D not certain. CDR1 is SGHNT and CDR2 is YYREEE in the germline V gene (reference sequence). This CDR3 has 14 amino acids. Trimming pared 5 bases from V and 4 bases from J, leaving 13 bases between.

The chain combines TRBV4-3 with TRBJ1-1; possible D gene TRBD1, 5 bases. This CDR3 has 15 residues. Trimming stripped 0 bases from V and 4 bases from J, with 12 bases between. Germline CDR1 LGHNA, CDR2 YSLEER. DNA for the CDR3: TGCGCCAGCAGCCAAGATTGGCAGGGTCTCACTGAAGCTTTCTTT. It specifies CASSQDWQGLTEAFF.

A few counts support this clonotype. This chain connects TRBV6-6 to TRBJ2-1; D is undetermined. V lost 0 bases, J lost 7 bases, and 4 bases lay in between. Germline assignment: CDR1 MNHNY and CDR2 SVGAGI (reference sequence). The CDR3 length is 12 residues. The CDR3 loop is CASSYSVNEQFF. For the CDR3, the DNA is TGTGCCAGCAGTTACTCGGTAAATGAGCAGTTCTTC.

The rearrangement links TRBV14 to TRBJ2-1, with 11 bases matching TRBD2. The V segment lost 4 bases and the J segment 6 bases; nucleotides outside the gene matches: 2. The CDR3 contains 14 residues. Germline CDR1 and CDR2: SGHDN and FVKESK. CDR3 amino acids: CASSRLAGINEQFF. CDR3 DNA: TGTGCCAGCAGCCGACTAGCGGGAATCAATGAGCAGTTCTTC.

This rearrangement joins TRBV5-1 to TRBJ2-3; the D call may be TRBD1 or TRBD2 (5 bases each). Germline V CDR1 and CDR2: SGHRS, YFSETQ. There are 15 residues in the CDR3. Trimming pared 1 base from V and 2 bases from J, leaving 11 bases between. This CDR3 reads CASSLSSGHTDTQYF. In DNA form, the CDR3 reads TGCGCCAGCAGCTTGTCCAGCGGACACACAGATACGCAGTATTTT.

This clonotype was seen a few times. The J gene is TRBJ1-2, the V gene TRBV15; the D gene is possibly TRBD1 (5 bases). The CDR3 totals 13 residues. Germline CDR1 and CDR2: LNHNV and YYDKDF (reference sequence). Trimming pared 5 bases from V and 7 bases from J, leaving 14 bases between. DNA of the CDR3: TGTGCCACCAGCTTAAGCGGGGGAGCTGGCTACACCTTC. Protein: CATSLSGGAGYTF.

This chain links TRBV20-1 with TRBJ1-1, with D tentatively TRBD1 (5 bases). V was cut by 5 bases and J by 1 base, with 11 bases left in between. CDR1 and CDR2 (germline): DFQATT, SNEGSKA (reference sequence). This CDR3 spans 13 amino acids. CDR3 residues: CSASGTANTEAFF. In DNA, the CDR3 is TGCAGTGCTTCCGGGACGGCGAACACTGAAGCTTTCTTT.

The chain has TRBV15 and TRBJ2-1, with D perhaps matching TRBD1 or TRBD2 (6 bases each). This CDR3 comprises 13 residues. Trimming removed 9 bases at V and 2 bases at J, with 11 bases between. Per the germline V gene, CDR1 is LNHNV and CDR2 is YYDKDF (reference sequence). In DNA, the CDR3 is TGTGCCACTCGAGGGGGGACCTACAATGAGCAGTTCTTC. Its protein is CATRGGTYNEQFF.

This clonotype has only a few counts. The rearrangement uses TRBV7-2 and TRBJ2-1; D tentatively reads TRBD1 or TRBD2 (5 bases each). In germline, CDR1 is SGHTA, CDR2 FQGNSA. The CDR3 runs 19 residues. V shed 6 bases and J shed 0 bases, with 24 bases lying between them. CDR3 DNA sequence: TGTGCCAGCAGTCAAGTGCCGGGACGCTCACTAAGCTCCTACAATGAGCAGTTCTTC. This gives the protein CASSQVPGRSLSSYNEQFF.

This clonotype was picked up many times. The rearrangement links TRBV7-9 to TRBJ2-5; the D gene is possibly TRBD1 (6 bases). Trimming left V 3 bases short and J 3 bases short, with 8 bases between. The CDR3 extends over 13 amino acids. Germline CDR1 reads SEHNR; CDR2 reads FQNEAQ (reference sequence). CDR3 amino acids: CASSFGGKETQYF. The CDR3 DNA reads TGTGCCAGCAGCTTTGGGGGCAAAGAGACCCAGTACTTC.

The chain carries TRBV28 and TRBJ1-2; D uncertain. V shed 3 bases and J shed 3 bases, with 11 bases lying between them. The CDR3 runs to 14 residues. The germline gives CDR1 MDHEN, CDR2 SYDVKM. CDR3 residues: CASSFLELDYGYTF. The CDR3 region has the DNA TGTGCCAGCAGTTTCTTAGAGCTAGACTATGGCTACACCTTC.

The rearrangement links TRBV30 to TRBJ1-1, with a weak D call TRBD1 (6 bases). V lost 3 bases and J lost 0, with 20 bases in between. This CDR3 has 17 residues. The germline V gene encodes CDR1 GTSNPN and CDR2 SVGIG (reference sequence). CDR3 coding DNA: TGTGCCTGGAGCCAAAGGGCGTATTGGGGGCTGAACACTGAAGCTTTCTTT. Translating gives CAWSQRAYWGLNTEAFF.

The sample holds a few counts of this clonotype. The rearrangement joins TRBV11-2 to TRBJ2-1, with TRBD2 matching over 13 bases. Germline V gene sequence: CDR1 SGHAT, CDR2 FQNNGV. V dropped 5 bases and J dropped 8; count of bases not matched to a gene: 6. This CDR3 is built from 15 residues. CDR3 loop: CASSLRTSGSDEQFF. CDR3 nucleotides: TGTGCCAGCAGCCTGCGGACTAGCGGGAGCGATGAGCAGTTCTTC.

The CDR3 DNA sequence: TGCAGTGCTAGAGATCCTACTAGCGTCAATGAGCAGTTCTTC. Translated, it gives CSARDPTSVNEQFF. V usage is TRBV20-1 and J usage is TRBJ2-5; 7 bases fit TRBD2. The J call may be incorrect, as the DNA end agrees better with TRBJ2-1. Germline CDR1 DFQATT, CDR2 SNEGSKA (reference sequence). This CDR3 is 14 amino acids long.

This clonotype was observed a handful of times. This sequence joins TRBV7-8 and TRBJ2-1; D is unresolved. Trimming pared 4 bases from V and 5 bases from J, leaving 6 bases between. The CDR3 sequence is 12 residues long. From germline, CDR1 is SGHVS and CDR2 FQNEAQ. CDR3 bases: TGTGCCAGCAGCTGGGTTAACAATGAGCAGTTCTTC. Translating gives CASSWVNNEQFF.

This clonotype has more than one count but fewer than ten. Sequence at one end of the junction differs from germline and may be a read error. In DNA form, the CDR3 reads TGTGCCAGCAGCCCCCCAGGGTATTCTGGCCACACCTTC. It yields the protein CASSPPGYSGHTF. The chain is built from TRBV28 and TRBJ1-2, with D perhaps TRBD1 (5 bases). Germline lookup yields CDR1 MDHEN and CDR2 SYDVKM. This CDR3 is 13 amino acids long.